These 11 T cell receptor beta chains originate from one sample sequenced in a study of T cell responses to AZD1222 COVID-19 vaccine. Generated by immunoSEQ multiplex PCR, the TCRdb table keeps only in-frame clones and is missing some. This table holds roughly 150,000 clones, roughly 90% found once. Sequenced here: peripheral blood, sampled on day 0 of AZD1222 vaccination. The receptors shown here come from an adult in good health.

The gene calls are TRBV28 and TRBJ1-5; D not resolved. Germline CDR1 reads MDHEN; CDR2 reads SYDVKM. Between the trimmed V and J ends, which lost 1 base and 1 base, there was a span of 11 bases. The CDR3 is 16 residues long. CDR3 protein: CASSLSPFESNQPQHF. Written as DNA, the CDR3 is TGTGCCAGCAGTTTATCCCCCTTTGAGAGCAATCAGCCCCAGCATTTT.

This chain joins TRBV28 and TRBJ2-2; D is unclear. The germline V gene has CDR1 MDHEN and CDR2 SYDVKM. The V and J ends lost 6 bases and 12 bases respectively, with 8 bases between them. The CDR3 contains 10 residues. CDR3 in amino acids: CASRRGKLFF. The CDR3 bases are TGTGCCAGCAGGAGAGGAAAGCTGTTTTTT. Using reference TRBV28 and TRBJ2-2 for the parts outside the CDR3, the full variable domain is DVKVTQSSRYLVKRTGEKVFLECVQDMDHENMFWYRQDPGLGLRLIYFSYDVKMKEKGDIPEGYSVSREKKERFSLILESASTNQTSMYLCASRRGKLFFGEGSRLTVL.

The V gene is TRBV7-2, the J gene TRBJ1-6, with no clear D. This CDR3 is built from 15 residues. Between the trimmed V and J ends, which lost 9 bases and 4 bases, there was a span of 16 bases. Germline CDR1 and CDR2: SGHTA and FQGNSA. The chain's CDR3 is CASYPKGGYNSPLHF. As DNA, the CDR3 is TGTGCCAGTTACCCCAAGGGAGGTTATAATTCACCCCTCCACTTT.

The V and J genes are TRBV3-1 (or the pseudogene TRBV3-2) and TRBJ1-1; unclear D gene. Trimming stripped 2 bases from V and 0 bases from J, with 4 bases between. This CDR3 spans 13 amino acids. Germline V lookup: CDR1 LGHDT, CDR2 YNNKEL (reference sequence). In DNA form, the CDR3 reads TGTGCCAGCAGCCAACGATTGAACACTGAAGCTTTCTTT. Amino acids: CASSQRLNTEAFF.

The rearrangement joins TRBV5-1 to TRBJ1-6, with 7 bases that match TRBD1. This CDR3 is 15 amino acids long. CDR1 and CDR2 (germline): SGHRS, YFSETQ. Trimming took 5 bases from V and 5 from J; bases not matched to a gene: 7. The CDR3 loop reads CASRLRDSDNSPLHF. As DNA, the CDR3 is TGCGCCAGCAGGCTACGGGACAGTGATAATTCACCCCTCCACTTT. Looking up the rest from reference TRBV5-1 and TRBJ1-6 gives the full variable domain: KAGVTQTPRYLIKTRGQQVTLSCSPISGHRSVSWYQQTPGQGLQFLFEYFSETQRNKGNFPGRFSGRQFSNSRSEMNVSTLELGDSALYLCASRLRDSDNSPLHFGNGTRLTVT.

The rearrangement uses TRBV5-1 and TRBJ2-5, with a possible D match to TRBD2 (7 bases). Germline assignment: CDR1 SGHRS and CDR2 YFSETQ. Trimming cost V 0 bases and J 5 bases, with 14 bases left between them. The CDR3 consists of 15 residues. This CDR3 reads CASSLGTAAGETQYF. The CDR3 DNA is TGCGCCAGCAGCTTGGGGACAGCAGCGGGGGAGACCCAGTACTTC.

Here the CDR3 reads CASSPDGSWDQPQHF. The CDR3 DNA reads as TGTGCCAGCAGCCCAGACGGGTCTTGGGATCAGCCCCAGCATTTT. The chain joins TRBV7-9 to TRBJ1-5; D gene ambiguous. V lost 5 bases, J lost 5 bases, and 16 bases lay in between. The V gene's germline CDR1 is SEHNR and CDR2 FQNEAQ (reference sequence). This CDR3 spans 15 amino acids.

The chain carries TRBV10-3 and TRBJ2-5; unclear D gene. Per the germline V gene, CDR1 is ENHRY and CDR2 is SYGVKD. This CDR3 is built from 16 residues. Trimming took 3 bases from V and 5 from J, leaving 19 bases between them. CDR3 bases: TGTGCCATCAGTGAAGGAAGGAGTAAGGAGTGGGAGACCCAGTACTTC. It yields the protein CAISEGRSKEWETQYF.

The table lists this clone with a count of one. The chain carries TRBV6-5 and TRBJ2-2; weak D call: TRBD2 (6 bases). The CDR3 extends over 14 amino acids. V shed 2 bases and J shed 6 bases, with 10 bases lying between them. Germline V gives CDR1 MNHEY, CDR2 SVGAGI. This CDR3 reads CASSYAREAGELFF. DNA for the CDR3: TGTGCCAGCAGTTACGCCAGGGAGGCCGGGGAGCTGTTTTTT.

The DNA of the CDR3 is TGTGCCAGCATCCCAAAGTATGGGAGCTCCTACAATGAGCAGTTCTTC. As protein: CASIPKYGSSYNEQFF. The chain couples TRBV21-1 to TRBJ2-1; TRBD2 is taken as the D call from the table, unchecked against the DNA. TRBV21-1 is described as a pseudogene. The CDR3 totals 16 residues.

The chain is built from TRBV18 and TRBJ1-2, with 7 bases matching TRBD1. The CDR3 runs 15 residues. Germline CDR1 KGHSH, CDR2 LQKENI. J was trimmed by 4 bases and V by 3 bases; bases with no gene match: 8. The CDR3 coding sequence is TGTGCCAGCTCACCCATGACAGGGCCCGTCTATGGCTACACCTTC. It encodes CASSPMTGPVYGYTF. The full variable domain, in which reference TRBV18 and TRBJ1-2 provide the parts outside the CDR3, is NAGVMQNPRHLVRRRGQEARLRCSPMKGHSHVYWYRQLPEEGLKFMVYLQKENIIDESGMPKERFSAEFPKEGPSILRIQQVVRGDSAAYFCASSPMTGPVYGYTFGSGTRLTVV.